Shown below are 27 T cell receptor beta chains from a single sample sequenced in a study of CD8+ T cells in alopecia areata. Extracted RNA was reverse transcribed, and the resulting cDNA served as sequencing template. Libraries were prepared by immunoSEQ multiplex PCR; TCRdb keeps only in-frame clonotypes and omits some of them. In the table there are some 180,000 clones, 50% to 65% of which are singletons. The treatment: oral pan-JAK inhibitor, 5-10 mg twice daily. This sample comprised CD8+ T cells sorted from blood, obtained at week 24, from a patient treated with tofacitinib. Every receptor here comes from a human donor with alopecia areata.

This clone is a singleton in its sample. This rearrangement joins TRBV11-2 to TRBJ2-1; 11 bases match TRBD2. With V trimmed by 6 bases and J by 6 bases, 10 bases remained unmatched. Germline-derived CDR1 and CDR2 are SGHAT and FQNNGV. This CDR3 has 16 amino acids. The CDR3 region has the DNA TGTGCCAGCAGATCGATACTAGCGGGGGACCGCAATGAGCAGTTCTTC. As protein: CASRSILAGDRNEQFF.

This chain joins TRBV12-5 and TRBJ1-2; tentatively, D is TRBD1 (5 bases). The germline V gene has CDR1 LGHNT and CDR2 FRNRAP. CDR3 length: 11 residues. Trimming stripped 2 bases from V and 10 bases from J, with 8 bases between. The CDR3 reads CASGLRRDYTF. As DNA, the CDR3 is TGTGCTAGTGGTTTGCGCAGGGACTACACCTTC. Complete variable domain (other parts from reference TRBV12-5 and TRBJ1-2): DARVTQTPRHKVTEMGQEVTMRCQPILGHNTVFWYRQTMMQGLELLAYFRNRAPLDDSGMPKDRFSAEMPDATLATLKIQPSEPRDSAVYFCASGLRRDYTFGSGTRLTVV.

The chain is built from TRBV7-3 and TRBJ2-7; D may correspond to TRBD1 or TRBD2 (5 bases each). Per germline, CDR1 SGHTA and CDR2 FQGTGA. Trimming took 4 bases from V and 12 from J, leaving 13 bases between them. The CDR3 contains 11 residues. CDR3 coding DNA: TGTGCCAGCAGCTATGAAAGGGACCGGTACTTC. Amino acid sequence: CASSYERDRYF.

The chain employs TRBV10-3 and TRBJ2-6; tentative D call: TRBD1 (5 bases). V was cut by 0 bases and J by 0 bases, with 15 bases left in between. This CDR3 has 19 amino acids. Germline CDR1 reads ENHRY; CDR2 reads SYGVKD. The CDR3 DNA sequence: TGTGCCATCAGTGAGTCTTCAGGCAGGGATCGCTCTGGGGCCAACGTCCTGACTTTC. Protein sequence: CAISESSGRDRSGANVLTF.

This chain connects TRBV19 to TRBJ1-5; possible D gene TRBD1, 6 bases. The CDR3 runs to 15 residues. Between the trimmed V and J ends, which lost 4 bases and 6 bases, there was a span of 16 bases. Germline V gene lookup returns CDR1 LNHDA and CDR2 SQIVND (reference sequence). The CDR3 DNA follows: TGTGCCAGTAGTACAAGACAGGAGACCGCTCAGCCCCAGCATTTT. This gives the protein CASSTRQETAQPQHF. The whole variable domain, filled in from reference TRBV19 and TRBJ1-5, reads DGGITQSPKYLFRKEGQNVTLSCEQNLNHDAMYWYRQDPGQGLRLIYYSQIVNDFQKGDIAEGYSVSREKKESFPLTVTSAQKNPTAFYLCASSTRQETAQPQHFGDGTRLSIL.

This clone was seen a handful of times. This chain connects TRBV19 to TRBJ2-5, with a weak D call TRBD1 (5 bases). There are 14 residues in the CDR3. Germline CDR1 and CDR2: LNHDA and SQIVND (reference sequence). V was trimmed by 5 bases and J by 4 bases, leaving 14 bases between them. DNA of the CDR3: TGTGCCAGTAGTGGGGCAGCGTGGTCAGAGACCCAGTACTTC. This sequence encodes CASSGAAWSETQYF.

The chain joins TRBV29-1 to TRBJ1-2, with TRBD1 matching over 12 bases. The CDR3 is made up of 15 amino acids. From germline, CDR1 is SQVTM and CDR2 ANQGSEA. V lost 6 bases, J lost 6 bases, and 11 bases stayed unmatched. Here the CDR3 DNA reads TGCAGCGTATACGGCCGGGACAGGGGGCCGCATGGCTACACCTTC. The encoded protein is CSVYGRDRGPHGYTF.

This rearrangement joins TRBV9 to TRBJ2-1; 7 bases line up with TRBD1. Germline CDR1 and CDR2: SGDLS and YYNGEE. V shed 4 bases and J 6 bases; nucleotides not matched to a gene: 7. The CDR3 spans 14 residues. The CDR3 sequence: CASSPDRAPNEQFF. The CDR3 DNA sequence: TGTGCCAGCAGCCCTGACAGGGCACCCAATGAGCAGTTCTTC.

This rearrangement joins TRBV4-1 to TRBJ2-3; D unclear. The CDR3 has 14 residues. Germline V gives CDR1 MGHRA, CDR2 YSYEKL. Trimming shortened V by 4 bases and J by 1 base, and 9 bases separated the two germline ends. Written as DNA, the CDR3 is TGCGCCAGCAGCCTGGATTTGGGCACAGATACGCAGTATTTT. Its translation is CASSLDLGTDTQYF.

The chain uses TRBV7-8 and TRBJ2-2; D gene unclear. Germline V lookup: CDR1 SGHVS, CDR2 FQNEAQ. Trimming cost V 6 bases and J 6 bases, with 8 bases left between them. The CDR3 consists of 12 residues. As DNA, the CDR3 is TGTGCCAGCAGGGAGACGGCCGGGGAGCTGTTTTTT. Amino acid sequence: CASRETAGELFF.

This clone turned up a few times. V usage is TRBV7-3 and J usage is TRBJ2-2; TRBD1 matches 8 bases. The CDR3 is 18 residues long. CDR1 and CDR2 from the germline V gene are SGHTA and FQGTGA. Trimming took 0 bases from V and 8 from J; bases not matched to a gene: 14. In DNA form, the CDR3 reads TGTGCCAGCAGCTTAACACCCTCCCTGGGACAGGTCGAGGGGGAGCTGTTTTTT. Translation gives CASSLTPSLGQVEGELFF.

A few counts support this clone. The chain joins TRBV19 to TRBJ2-7; possible D gene TRBD2, 6 bases. CDR1 LNHDA and CDR2 SQIVND come from the germline V gene (reference sequence). This CDR3 comprises 14 residues. V was shortened by 5 bases and J by 2 bases, with 13 bases between the two germline ends. DNA of the CDR3: TGTGCCAGTAGTGAGGGATGGACTACCTACGAGCAGTACTTC. Translated, it gives CASSEGWTTYEQYF. Full variable domain (rest looked up from reference TRBV19 and TRBJ2-7): DGGITQSPKYLFRKEGQNVTLSCEQNLNHDAMYWYRQDPGQGLRLIYYSQIVNDFQKGDIAEGYSVSREKKESFPLTVTSAQKNPTAFYLCASSEGWTTYEQYFGPGTRLTVT.

The chain uses TRBV27 and TRBJ2-7; 8 bases agree with TRBD1. Germline CDR1 is MNHEY and CDR2 is SMNVEV (reference sequence). The CDR3 totals 17 residues. With 2 bases clipped from V and 5 bases from J, the junction kept 14 bases outside the gene matches. The CDR3 nucleotides are TGTGCCAGCAGTTTAGGGTCCATTCCGACAGGGGTGGACGAGCAGTACTTC. Translation: CASSLGSIPTGVDEQYF.

The chain couples TRBV7-2 to TRBJ2-7; no clear D gene. Germline V gene sequence: CDR1 SGHTA, CDR2 FQGNSA. The CDR3 is 15 residues long. V was cut by 0 bases and J by 2 bases, with 11 bases left in between. CDR3 DNA: TGTGCCAGCAGCTTAGCGGCGACACCTACCTACGAGCAGTACTTC. This codes for CASSLAATPTYEQYF.

This clone was recorded a few times. V usage is TRBV6-5 and J usage is TRBJ2-7; unclear D gene. The CDR3 contains 12 residues. Germline assignment: CDR1 MNHEY and CDR2 SVGAGI. The germline V and J ends were trimmed by 4 bases and 1 base, with 5 bases remaining between them. In nucleotides, the CDR3 is TGTGCCAGCAGTTCCCCATCCTACGAGCAGTACTTC. Its translation is CASSSPSYEQYF.

The V and J genes are TRBV2 and TRBJ2-5; 7 bases map to TRBD1. The CDR3 loop spans 12 amino acids. Germline V gene data show CDR1 as SNHLY and CDR2 as FYNNEI. With V trimmed by 6 bases and J by 6 bases, 4 bases remained unmatched. CDR3 nucleotides: TGTGCCAGCAGCAACAGGGGACAGACCCAGTACTTC. It codes for CASSNRGQTQYF.

The sample holds a few counts of this clone. The chain has TRBV4-3 and TRBJ2-1, with D perhaps matching TRBD2 (6 bases). V was cut by 3 bases and J by 6 bases, with 15 bases left in between. The CDR3 is 15 residues long. CDR1 is LGHNA, CDR2 YSLEER, per germline. This CDR3 reads CASSQDGAGTNEQFF. The DNA of the CDR3 is TGCGCCAGCAGCCAGGACGGGGCGGGGACCAATGAGCAGTTCTTC.

This clone was seen a handful of times. The chain uses TRBV11-2 and TRBJ2-3, with D perhaps matching TRBD1 (8 bases). Between the trimmed V and J ends, which lost 5 bases and 1 base, there was a span of 13 bases. The CDR3 totals 15 residues. CDR1 is SGHAT, CDR2 FQNNGV, per germline. The CDR3 is CASSQGAGGTDTQYF. The CDR3 nucleotides are TGTGCCAGCAGCCAGGGGGCGGGGGGCACAGATACGCAGTATTTT.

The rearrangement links TRBV7-2 to TRBJ2-7; 8 positions match TRBD1. V was pared by 4 bases and J by 0 bases, with 5 bases of the junction left unmatched. The germline gives CDR1 SGHTA, CDR2 FQGNSA. The CDR3 is 15 amino acids. This CDR3 reads CASSSGTGASYEQYF. The CDR3 DNA sequence: TGTGCCAGCAGCTCCGGGACAGGAGCCTCCTACGAGCAGTACTTC.

J is TRBJ2-1 and V is TRBV2; 9 nucleotides match TRBD1. Germline CDR1 is SNHLY and CDR2 is FYNNEI. The CDR3 sequence is 15 residues long. Trimming cost V 6 bases and J 6 bases; bases outside gene matches: 9. CDR3 coding DNA: TGTGCCAGCAGGGCGCCGGGACAGGGTATCAATGAGCAGTTCTTC. It encodes CASRAPGQGINEQFF.

CDR3 sequence reads: CAWTEGTGNEQYF. The CDR3 DNA reads TGTGCCTGGACCGAAGGGACAGGGAACGAGCAGTACTTC. The gene calls are TRBV30 and TRBJ2-7; the match to TRBD1 covers 9 bases. In germline, CDR1 is GTSNPN, CDR2 SVGIG (reference sequence). Germline trimming cut 4 bases from V and 5 bases from J; bases unmatched to any gene: 6. The CDR3 is 13 amino acids. Full variable domain (rest looked up from reference TRBV30 and TRBJ2-7): SQTIHQWPATLVQPVGSPLSLECTVEGTSNPNLYWYRQAAGRGLQLLFYSVGIGQISSEVPQNLSASRPQDRQFILSSKKLLLSDSGFYLCAWTEGTGNEQYFGPGTRLTVT.

This clone was counted between two and nine times. The V call is TRBV4-3, the J call TRBJ1-4; a weak D match, TRBD1 (5 bases). The V and J ends lost 4 bases and 5 bases respectively, with 17 bases between them. CDR1 is LGHNA, CDR2 YSLEER, per germline. The CDR3 has 16 residues. DNA of the CDR3: TGCGCCAGCAGCCGCCTATCGGGGGGAGGAAATGAAAAACTGTTTTTT. The encoded protein is CASSRLSGGGNEKLFF.

The chain carries TRBV30 and TRBJ1-1; D is unresolved. Germline V gene sequence: CDR1 GTSNPN, CDR2 SVGIG (reference sequence). V was trimmed by 2 bases and J by 4 bases, leaving 14 bases between them. The CDR3 runs to 14 residues. The CDR3 spells CAWSIGLGITEAFF. The CDR3 bases are TGTGCCTGGAGTATAGGTCTCGGGATCACTGAAGCTTTCTTT.

The chain carries TRBV2 and TRBJ2-3; 8 positions agree with TRBD2. Germline V gene data show CDR1 as SNHLY and CDR2 as FYNNEI. V was clipped by 2 bases and J by 9 bases; unmatched bases: 7. There are 14 residues in the CDR3. In nucleotides, the CDR3 is TGTGCCAGCAGTGAATGGACTAGCAGTCCCACGCAGTATTTT. Residues: CASSEWTSSPTQYF.

This clone has more than one count but fewer than ten. The V call is TRBV7-9, the J call TRBJ1-1; no firm D call. The V and J ends lost 0 bases and 6 bases respectively, with 5 bases between them. Per germline, CDR1 SEHNR and CDR2 FQNEAQ (reference sequence). This CDR3 contains 12 residues. The CDR3 coding sequence is TGTGCCAGCAGCTTAGCACGGGCTGAAGCTTTCTTT. Translating gives CASSLARAEAFF.

The chain employs TRBV2 and TRBJ1-5; D unclear. V was trimmed by 2 bases and J by 2 bases, leaving 13 bases between them. Germline CDR1 is SNHLY and CDR2 is FYNNEI. This CDR3 contains 16 residues. Here the CDR3 reads CASSELGNNGNQPQHF. As DNA, the CDR3 is TGTGCCAGCAGTGAACTGGGGAATAATGGCAATCAGCCCCAGCATTTT.

This chain links TRBV19 with TRBJ1-2; 12 nucleotides match TRBD1. Per germline, CDR1 LNHDA and CDR2 SQIVND (reference sequence). The V gene end was trimmed by 6 bases and the J gene end by 8 bases; junction bases not matched to a gene: 13. This CDR3 comprises 16 residues. This chain's CDR3 is CASSTSPGQGAWGYTF. DNA for the CDR3: TGTGCCAGTAGCACGAGTCCGGGACAGGGGGCTTGGGGCTACACCTTC. The full variable domain, completed using reference TRBV19 and TRBJ1-2, is DGGITQSPKYLFRKEGQNVTLSCEQNLNHDAMYWYRQDPGQGLRLIYYSQIVNDFQKGDIAEGYSVSREKKESFPLTVTSAQKNPTAFYLCASSTSPGQGAWGYTFGSGTRLTVV.